The 5 T cell receptor beta chains presented below share a single source sample, sequenced in a study of breast tumors, draining lymph nodes, adjacent tissues. TCRdb independently ran MiXCR on the multiplex PCR reads; one entry per CDR3 protein. The repertoire has around 250,000 distinct CDR3 sequences, less than 35% of them found once; the top ten carry roughly 3.5%. The lymph nodes were axillary draining lymph nodes from breast cancer patients. Sequenced sample: axillary lymph node tissue. These TCRs come from a female donor with breast cancer. Some clones in this sample may be carry-over from other donors' samples.

This clonotype was recorded at least ten times. At one of its ends the junction is not consistent with the germline gene, which may arise from a read error. This chain joins TRBV7-7 and TRBJ2-1, with D unclear. Germline CDR1 SSHAT, CDR2 FNYEAQ (reference sequence). The CDR3 extends over 13 amino acids. CDR3 protein: CASSLSSYNEQFF. CDR3 nucleotides: TGTGCTAGCAGCTTAAGTTCCTACAATGAGCAGTTCTTC.

Many counts were recorded for this clonotype. The chain joins TRBV20-1 to TRBJ2-7; TRBD2 matches at 14 bases. Per germline, CDR1 DFQATT and CDR2 SNEGSKA (reference sequence). After removal of 3 bases from V and 5 bases from J, the junction contained 0 bases not matched to a gene. The CDR3 totals 13 residues. CDR3 protein: CSARGLAGDEQYF. The CDR3 bases are TGCAGTGCTAGGGGACTAGCGGGAGACGAGCAGTACTTC.

Turning to this clonotype: A much larger clone differs by one base, so this may be a read error. V and J are TRBV20-1 and TRBJ2-7; 10 positions match TRBD2. The CDR3 extends over 19 amino acids. The V segment lost 1 base and the J segment 0 bases; nucleotides outside the gene matches: 15. Germline V gene sequence: CDR1 DFQATT, CDR2 SNEGSKA (reference sequence). The CDR3 is CSARGIGTSAGRSSYEQYF. Here the CDR3 DNA reads TGCAGTGCTAGAGGGATAGGGACTAGCGCGGGGCGGAGCTCCTACGAGCAGTACTTC.

The V gene is TRBV9, the J gene TRBJ2-1; TRBD2 agrees at 10 bases. Germline loops: CDR1 SGDLS, CDR2 YYNGEE. The V segment lost 0 bases and the J segment 7 bases; nucleotides outside the gene matches: 10. This CDR3 comprises 17 residues. As DNA, the CDR3 is TGTGCCAGCAGCGTAGGGGTAGCGGGGGGCGGGTTTAATGAGCAGTTCTTC. The encoded protein is CASSVGVAGGGFNEQFF.

The table lists this clonotype with many counts. V and J are TRBV9 and TRBJ2-7, with D hard to call. Germline CDR1 reads SGDLS; CDR2 reads YYNGEE. This CDR3 contains 12 residues. V lost 0 bases, J lost 3 bases, and 4 bases lay in between. The CDR3 DNA is TGTGCCAGCAGCGTAGATAACTACGAGCAGTACTTC. This encodes CASSVDNYEQYF.